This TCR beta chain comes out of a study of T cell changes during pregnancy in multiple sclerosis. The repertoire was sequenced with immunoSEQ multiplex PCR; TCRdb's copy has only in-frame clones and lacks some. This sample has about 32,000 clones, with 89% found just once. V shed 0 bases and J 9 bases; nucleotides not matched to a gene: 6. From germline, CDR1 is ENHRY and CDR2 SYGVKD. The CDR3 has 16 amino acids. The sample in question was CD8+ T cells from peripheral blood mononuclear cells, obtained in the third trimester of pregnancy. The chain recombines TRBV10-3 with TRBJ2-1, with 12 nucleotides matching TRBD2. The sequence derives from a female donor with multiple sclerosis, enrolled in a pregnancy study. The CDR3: CAISESLAGGPGEQFF. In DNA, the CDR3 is TGTGCCATCAGTGAGTCGCTAGCGGGAGGGCCTGGTGAGCAGTTCTTC.